This TCR beta chain was recovered during a study of blood T cell repertoires in COVID-19. Clones were read by immunoSEQ multiplex PCR, and TCRdb kept only the in-frame ones, dropping some. Among nearly 60,000 clones listed, approximately 81% were seen once. This CDR3 has 17 amino acids. Unmatched junction bases numbered 10, after V lost 5 bases and J lost 1 base. Germline loops: CDR1 LGHDT, CDR2 YNNKEL (reference sequence). The sequencing sample was made of peripheral blood. V is TRBV3-1 (or the pseudogene TRBV3-2) and J is TRBJ2-3; the match to TRBD2 covers 9 bases. This clonotype was obtained from a man aged 35-49 years with active COVID-19. The CDR3 region is CASSSLTAGGGTDTQYF. CDR3 coding DNA: TGTGCCAGCAGCTCTCTTACAGCGGGAGGAGGCACAGATACGCAGTATTTT.